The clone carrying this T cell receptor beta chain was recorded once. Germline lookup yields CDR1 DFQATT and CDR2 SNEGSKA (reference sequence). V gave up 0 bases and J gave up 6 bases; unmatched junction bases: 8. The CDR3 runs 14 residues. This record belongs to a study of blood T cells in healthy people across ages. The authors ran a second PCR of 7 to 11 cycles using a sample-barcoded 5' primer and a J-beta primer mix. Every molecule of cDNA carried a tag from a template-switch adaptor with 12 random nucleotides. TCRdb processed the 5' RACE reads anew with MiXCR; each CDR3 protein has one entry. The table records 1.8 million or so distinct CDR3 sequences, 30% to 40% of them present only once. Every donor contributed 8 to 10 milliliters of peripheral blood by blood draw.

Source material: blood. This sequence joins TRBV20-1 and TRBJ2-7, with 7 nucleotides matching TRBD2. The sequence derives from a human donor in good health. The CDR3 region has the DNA TGCAGTGCTAGAGAGAGGACTAGTCTAGCCGAGCAGTACTTC. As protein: CSARERTSLAEQYF.